This entry features one TCR beta chain sequence. The CDR3 length is 14 residues. Germline V gene sequence: CDR1 LGHNT, CDR2 FRNRAP. Losses at the gene ends were 1 base for V and 3 bases for J; bases not matched to a gene: 1. Libraries were prepared by immunoSEQ multiplex PCR; TCRdb keeps only in-frame clonotypes and omits some of them. The sample includes tens of thousands of clones, 79% seen only once; the top ten take approximately 22%. The sample is drawn from a study of control samples from healthy donors and cancer patients. The receptor's source is a man in his 60s with head and neck cancer. Sequences were obtained from PBMCs. This sequence joins TRBV12-5 and TRBJ1-2; 8 bases line up with TRBD1. CDR3: CASGLAGQDYGYTF. CDR3 DNA: TGTGCTAGTGGTTTGGCGGGACAGGACTATGGCTACACCTTC.